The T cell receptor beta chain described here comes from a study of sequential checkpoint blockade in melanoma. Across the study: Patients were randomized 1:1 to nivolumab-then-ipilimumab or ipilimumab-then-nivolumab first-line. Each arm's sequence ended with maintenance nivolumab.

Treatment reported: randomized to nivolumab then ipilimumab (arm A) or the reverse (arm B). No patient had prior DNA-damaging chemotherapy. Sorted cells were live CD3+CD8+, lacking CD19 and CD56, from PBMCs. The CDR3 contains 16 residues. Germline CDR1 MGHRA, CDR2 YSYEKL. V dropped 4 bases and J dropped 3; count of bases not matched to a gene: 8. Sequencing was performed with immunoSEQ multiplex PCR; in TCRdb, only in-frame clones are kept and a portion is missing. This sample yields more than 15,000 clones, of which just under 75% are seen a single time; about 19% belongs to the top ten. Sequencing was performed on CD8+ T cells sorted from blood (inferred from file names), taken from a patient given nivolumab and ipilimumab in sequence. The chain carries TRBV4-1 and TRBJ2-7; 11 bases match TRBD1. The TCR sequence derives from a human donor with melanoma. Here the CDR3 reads CASSPKGGTGGYEQYF. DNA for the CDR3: TGCGCCAGCAGCCCCAAGGGGGGGACAGGGGGCTACGAGCAGTACTTC.